This TCR beta chain was sequenced during a study of T cells after yellow fever vaccination (dated by TCRdb to about 2019). Concerning the study at large: Libraries from fractions with low cell numbers were prepared with the SMART-Seq v4 Ultra Low Input RNA kit. Blood was drawn at multiple timepoints before and after primary and secondary immunization, with bulk PBMC replicates and cell subsets isolated. To follow T-cell clones before and after both primary and booster YFV17D yellow fever vaccination, bulk TCR alpha and beta repertoires underwent longitudinal sequencing. The cohort comprised two healthy male donors, one aged 18 to 29 and one aged 30 to 40 years.

Overall study results and their limits: Compared with the primary T-cell response, the secondary T-cell response was weaker but faster, peaking on day 5 rather than day 15. A small share of clonotypes occurred in both CD4 and CD8 compartments, likely arising from convergent recombination. Computational filtering was required because FACS-sorted repertoires could contain abundant contaminating clonotypes from the bulk population. Because only two donors were included in the study, the extent to which the findings can be generalized is limited. After the booster, most of the clones that had expanded following primary vaccination were detected again (around 95% of CD4 and 85% to 90% of CD8), which suggests that memory was broadly maintained.

TCRdb lists the instrument as Illumina NovaSeq 6000. TCR cDNA was made using 5'RACE template switching, a step that added a universal primer site and unique molecular identifiers. Priming of cDNA synthesis was performed from both the TCR alpha and TCR beta constant segments. Library amplification used two PCR steps, and the second PCR step added sample barcodes and sequencing adapters. Sequencing of libraries was performed on Illumina HiSeq 2500 (2x100 bp) or NovaSeq (2x150 bp). The source study handled its data this way. Reads were demultiplexed and collapsed into UMI consensus sequences with MIGEC, and V(D)J alignment was performed with MiXCR. Using edgeR on replicate PBMC samples, clonotypes were called vaccine-responding if FDR was below 0.01 and the log2 fold change was above 5 up to day 15. Bulk clonotypes were assigned CD4 or CD8 identity according to which sequenced CD4 or CD8 repertoire held them at higher abundance. TCRdb applied fastp at Q25 and MiXCR to the public reads, then kept only in-frame beta chains. Records with the same CDR3 protein are collapsed into one entry carrying the most frequent genes and DNA. TCRdb, not the original authors, processed these V and J calls. The sample data list some 350,000 distinct CDR3 sequences, and roughly 3.9% of these were observed just once. In total, the top ten clones hold 20% to 25% of the sample.

Notes on this clonotype: The antigen it recognizes is unknown. Base qualities are not recorded, but no much larger clone differs from it by a single base.

What this sample's treatment or condition label stands for: live attenuated yellow fever vaccine strain. At each blood-draw timepoint, two biological replicates of bulk PBMCs were collected. PBMCs were isolated from peripheral blood using a standard Ficoll-Paque protocol. TriZol was used to extract RNA from bulk PBMCs, CD4 and CD8 fractions, and dextramer-positive and dextramer-negative fractions. CDR1 is given as MGHRA and CDR2 as YSYEKL, both from the germline V gene. Reading from cysteine to phenylalanine, the CDR3 counts 16 amino acids. Here the CDR3 DNA is all that survives: 48 bases in frame from base 1. V is trimmed back by 4 bases and J by 0 bases, and the junction contains 7 bases that no gene match accounts for.

Source: PBMCs, taken 5 days after the yellow fever booster vaccination. This TCR was recovered from a man aged 18 to 30 who received the YFV17D yellow fever vaccine. This sequence uses TRBV4-1 and TRBJ2-3; the junction holds 7 bases that match TRBD1. The CDR3 is CASSPSKGASTDTQYF. Here is the DNA: TGCGCCAGCAGCCCTTCCAAGGGGGCTAGCACAGATACGCAGTATTTT.